This T cell receptor beta chain comes out of a study of blood T cell repertoires in COVID-19. Germline CDR1 SGHNT, CDR2 YYREEE (reference sequence). The CDR3 totals 14 residues. V lost 4 bases and J 2 bases, leaving 12 bases between the germline ends. TCRdb's copy holds only in-frame clones and misses some; the assay was immunoSEQ multiplex PCR. The sample holds 200,000 or so clones; around 80% are singletons and the top ten take about 2.3%. V gene TRBV5-4 combines with J gene TRBJ1-2; D remains unclear. The sample consisted of peripheral blood. The clonotype comes from a man aged 35-49 years who had recovered from COVID-19. CDR3 sequence (DNA): TGTGCCAGCAGCCCAGTCCTGCCAAACTATGGCTACACCTTC. This gives the protein CASSPVLPNYGYTF.